The clone carrying this T cell receptor (beta chain) has a handful of counts. TCRdb processed the 5' RACE reads anew with MiXCR; each CDR3 protein has one entry. The profile shows about 530,000 distinct CDR3 sequences, about 20% of them singletons. This record comes from a study of identical twins. This CDR3 region has 12 residues. Germline V lookup: CDR1 SGHTA, CDR2 FQGNSA. With 5 bases removed from V and 2 bases from J, the gap between germline ends came to 5 bases. These data are also associated with another study on yellow fever vaccine responses in identical twins.

The V call is TRBV7-2, the J call TRBJ2-3; D not certain. The receptor's source is a woman under 30 in good health. Specimen: CD4+ T cells sorted from blood. The CDR3 region is CASSALTDTQYF. CDR3 nucleotides: TGTGCCAGCAGCGCCCTCACAGATACGCAGTATTTT.